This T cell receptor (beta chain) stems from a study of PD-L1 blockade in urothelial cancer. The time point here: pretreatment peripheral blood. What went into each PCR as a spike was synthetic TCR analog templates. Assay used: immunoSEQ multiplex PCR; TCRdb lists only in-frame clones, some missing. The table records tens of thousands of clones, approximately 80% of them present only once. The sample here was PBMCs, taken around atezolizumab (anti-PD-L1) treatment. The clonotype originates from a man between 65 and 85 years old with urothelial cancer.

The DNA of the CDR3 is TGTGCCAGCAGCTCTGACAGGGACGGGCGCAGGCAGTACTTC. It yields the protein CASSSDRDGRRQYF. The chain is built from TRBV5-4 and TRBJ2-7; 7 nucleotides agree with TRBD1. Per germline, CDR1 SGHNT and CDR2 YYREEE (reference sequence). The V segment lost 3 bases and the J segment 9 bases; nucleotides outside the gene matches: 12. CDR3 length: 14 amino acids.